One and the same sample provided the 27 T cell receptor beta chains below, sequenced in a study of T-cell memory formation after mild COVID-19. One entry per CDR3 protein results from TCRdb running MiXCR on the 5' RACE reads. The top ten clones hold 7.5% to 9.5% of a sample with hundreds of thousands of distinct CDR3 sequences, roughly 20% of them seen once. Sequencing used PBMCs or a T cell subset sorted from them (not recorded which). The receptors originated from an adult woman who had mild COVID-19 (a few samples of this study predate the infection). Cell type and time point are not known.

This sequence joins TRBV7-9 and TRBJ1-3; weak D call: TRBD1 (5 bases). Trimming removed 4 bases at V and 3 bases at J, with 16 bases between. Germline V gene lookup returns CDR1 SEHNR and CDR2 FQNEAQ (reference sequence). This CDR3 is 16 amino acids long. The CDR3 DNA reads as TGTGCCAGCAGCTCTAGTTGGCAGGGTGATGGAAACACCATATATTTT. Translated, it gives CASSSSWQGDGNTIYF.

The genes are TRBV6-5 and TRBJ1-1; no clear D gene. This CDR3 has 14 amino acids. Trimming removed 2 bases from V and 6 bases from J, with 13 bases in between. Germline lookup yields CDR1 MNHEY and CDR2 SVGAGI. The CDR3 nucleotides are TGTGCCAGCAGTTACGAGGCAGGTAGGGCTGAAGCTTTCTTT. Translating it yields CASSYEAGRAEAFF.

This chain connects TRBV20-1 to TRBJ2-3; 13 positions match TRBD2. Germline values: CDR1 DFQATT, CDR2 SNEGSKA (reference sequence). J was trimmed by 1 base and V by 5 bases; bases with no gene match: 9. This CDR3 comprises 17 residues. CDR3 amino acids: CSASPYGTSGGTDTQYF. The CDR3 coding sequence is TGCAGTGCTTCACCCTACGGGACTAGCGGGGGCACAGATACGCAGTATTTT.

This clonotype was recorded a few times. The rearrangement uses TRBV6-6 and TRBJ1-4, with a possible D match to TRBD1 (6 bases). Germline CDR1 reads MNHNY; CDR2 reads SVGAGI (reference sequence). V was cut by 7 bases and J by 8 bases, with 17 bases left in between. The CDR3 consists of 14 residues. The CDR3 region has the DNA TGTGCCAGCAAGCCCAGGGGTCAACGGGAAAAACTGTTTTTT. It encodes CASKPRGQREKLFF.

The rearrangement links TRBV15 to TRBJ2-3, with D unresolved. The CDR3 contains 14 residues. Germline V gene data show CDR1 as LNHNV and CDR2 as YYDKDF (reference sequence). Trimming left V 5 bases short and J 3 bases short, with 12 bases between. CDR3 region: CATSRTLETDTQYF. CDR3 bases: TGTGCCACCAGCCGTACGCTAGAGACAGATACGCAGTATTTT.

The chain employs TRBV9 and TRBJ2-5; D gene uncertain. V lost 3 bases and J lost 2, with 8 bases in between. The CDR3 has 13 residues. The V gene's germline CDR1 is SGDLS and CDR2 YYNGEE. CDR3 sequence reads: CASSADPQETQYF. CDR3 in DNA: TGTGCCAGCAGCGCCGATCCGCAAGAGACCCAGTACTTC.

A few counts support this clonotype. J is TRBJ2-1 and V is TRBV24-1; D might be TRBD1 or TRBD2, each matching 5 bases. The CDR3 sequence is 16 residues long. V dropped 5 bases and J dropped 2 bases, with 15 bases sitting between them. The germline CDR1 and CDR2 sequences are KGHDR and SFDVKD. CDR3 sequence (DNA): TGTGCCACCAGTGGCAGGGACGGTTTTCCCTACAATGAGCAGTTCTTC. Its translation is CATSGRDGFPYNEQFF.

This clonotype appeared a few times. This chain links TRBV25-1 with TRBJ2-7; 7 bases line up with TRBD2. The length of the CDR3 is 15 residues. Germline-derived CDR1 and CDR2 are MGHDK and SYGVNS. V was clipped by 2 bases and J by 3 bases; unmatched bases: 7. The CDR3 loop is CASSETTGGLYEQYF. CDR3 sequence (DNA): TGTGCCAGCAGTGAAACGACGGGAGGACTCTACGAGCAGTACTTC.

The V and J genes are TRBV12-3 or TRBV12-4 and TRBJ1-2; possibly TRBD1 for D (6 bases). Trimming pared 6 bases from V and 8 bases from J, leaving 16 bases between. There are 13 residues in the CDR3. The CDR3 loop is CASSQLQGGGYTF. CDR3 bases: TGTGCCAGCAGCCAATTACAGGGAGGGGGCTACACCTTC.

The DNA of the CDR3 is TGTGCCAGCGGACGACAGGTTAACACTGAAGCTTTCTTT. This gives the protein CASGRQVNTEAFF. The V gene is TRBV11-1, the J gene TRBJ1-1, with D possibly being TRBD1 (6 bases). Germline-derived CDR1 and CDR2 are SGHAT and FQDESV (reference sequence). CDR3 length: 13 amino acids. The V and J ends lost 8 bases and 2 bases respectively, with 12 bases between them.

This clonotype was detected only a few times. The chain carries TRBV3-1 and TRBJ1-2; TRBD1 matches 7 bases. Looked up from germline, CDR1 is LGHDT and CDR2 is YNNKEL (reference sequence). The J segment lost 9 bases and the V segment lost 0 bases, leaving 7 bases of the junction unmatched. The CDR3 has 14 residues. CDR3 coding DNA: TGTGCCAGCAGCCAAGATGGACAGGCCCTTCGCTACACCTTC. This codes for CASSQDGQALRYTF.

The chain uses TRBV12-3 or TRBV12-4 and TRBJ1-2, with a weak D call TRBD1 (5 bases). CDR3 size: 16 residues. With 3 bases removed from V and 1 base from J, the gap between germline ends came to 15 bases. CDR3 protein: CASSLAAGPNNYGYTF. CDR3 sequence (DNA): TGTGCCAGCAGTTTGGCCGCAGGGCCTAATAACTATGGCTACACCTTC.

This clonotype turned up a few times. The J gene is TRBJ1-4, the V gene TRBV11-2, with D unclear. This CDR3 has 13 residues. Trimming removed 1 base from V and 4 bases from J, with 4 bases in between. The germline V gene encodes CDR1 SGHAT and CDR2 FQNNGV. The CDR3 protein is CASSLGFNEKLFF. The CDR3 DNA follows: TGTGCCAGCAGCTTAGGGTTTAATGAAAAACTGTTTTTT. Using reference TRBV11-2 and TRBJ1-4 for the parts outside the CDR3, the full variable domain is EAGVAQSPRYKIIEKRQSVAFWCNPISGHATLYWYQQILGQGPKLLIQFQNNGVVDDSQLPKDRFSAERLKGVDSTLKIQPAKLEDSAVYLCASSLGFNEKLFFGSGTQLSVL.

This clonotype was detected only a few times. The chain combines TRBV19 with TRBJ2-7, with 8 bases fitting TRBD1. V gave up 6 bases and J gave up 4 bases; unmatched junction bases: 11. Germline CDR1 and CDR2: LNHDA and SQIVND (reference sequence). The CDR3 contains 15 residues. CDR3 bases: TGTGCCAGTAGAAACGGACAGGGAAGGATGTACGAGCAGTACTTC. Translated: CASRNGQGRMYEQYF.

This clonotype appeared a single time. The V gene is TRBV21-1, the J gene TRBJ2-7; no DNA check was done on the table's D call, TRBD2. TRBV21-1 represents a pseudogene. The CDR3 is 19 amino acids. CDR3 sequence: CASSKARSCGRVSSYEQYF. DNA of the CDR3: TGTGCCAGCAGCAAAGCGCGGAGTTGCGGCAGGGTATCCTCCTACGAGCAGTACTTC.

This chain joins TRBV5-1 and TRBJ2-2, with a tentative D call TRBD1 (6 bases). Germline-derived CDR1 and CDR2 are SGHRS and YFSETQ. The CDR3 spans 16 residues. With 4 bases removed from V and 0 bases from J, the gap between germline ends came to 13 bases. In DNA form, the CDR3 reads TGCGCCAGCAGCCGTGGACAGAACGCGAACACCGGGGAGCTGTTTTTT. It codes for CASSRGQNANTGELFF.

The genes are TRBV7-6 and TRBJ2-5, with no clear D. Germline-derived CDR1 and CDR2 are SGHVS and FNYEAQ. The length of the CDR3 is 16 residues. The V end was cut by 5 bases, the J end by 1 base, with 17 bases between. The chain's CDR3 is CASSPGRATIQETQYF. CDR3 sequence (DNA): TGTGCCAGCAGCCCCGGTCGGGCCACCATCCAAGAGACCCAGTACTTC.

This chain uses TRBV5-1 with TRBJ1-1, with 7 bases fitting TRBD1. V was clipped by 0 bases and J by 8 bases; unmatched bases: 1. The CDR3 extends over 12 amino acids. CDR1 is SGHRS and CDR2 is YFSETQ in the germline V gene. Here the CDR3 reads CASSLEGQEAFF. In DNA, the CDR3 is TGCGCCAGCAGCTTGGAGGGACAGGAAGCTTTCTTT. Full variable domain (outside the CDR3, taken from reference TRBV5-1 and TRBJ1-1): KAGVTQTPRYLIKTRGQQVTLSCSPISGHRSVSWYQQTPGQGLQFLFEYFSETQRNKGNFPGRFSGRQFSNSRSEMNVSTLELGDSALYLCASSLEGQEAFFGQGTRLTVV.

This clonotype was counted a few times. The chain has TRBV27 and TRBJ2-1, with D possibly being TRBD2 (5 bases). This CDR3 is 13 amino acids long. V was trimmed by 3 bases and J by 3 bases, leaving 6 bases between them. Per the germline V gene, CDR1 is MNHEY and CDR2 is SMNVEV (reference sequence). This CDR3 is CASSFEGYNEQFF. CDR3 DNA: TGTGCCAGCAGTTTTGAGGGCTACAATGAGCAGTTCTTC.

The rearrangement joins TRBV24-1 to TRBJ2-7; D is unresolved. Between the trimmed V and J ends, which lost 4 bases and 2 bases, there was a span of 17 bases. Germline CDR1 KGHDR, CDR2 SFDVKD. CDR3 length: 16 amino acids. CDR3 region: CATSDPLEFIPYEQYF. The CDR3 bases are TGTGCCACCAGTGACCCCCTGGAATTCATCCCCTACGAGCAGTACTTC.

V gene TRBV27 combines with J gene TRBJ2-7, with D possibly being TRBD1 or TRBD2 (5 bases each). CDR1 is MNHEY and CDR2 is SMNVEV in the germline V gene (reference sequence). The CDR3 has 14 residues. Deletions cut 5 bases from V and 4 bases from J, with 15 bases between. The CDR3 region is CASSPWDGRYEQYF. DNA of the CDR3: TGTGCCAGCAGTCCCTGGGACGGAAGATACGAGCAGTACTTC.

This clonotype was observed a few times. This chain connects TRBV28 to TRBJ1-2; no clear D gene. Trimming shortened V by 7 bases and J by 4 bases, and 7 bases separated the two germline ends. The CDR3 covers 11 residues. Germline lookup yields CDR1 MDHEN and CDR2 SYDVKM. CDR3 nucleotide sequence: TGTGCCAGCAAGGTGGCCTATGGCTACACCTTC. This codes for CASKVAYGYTF.

This chain links TRBV30 with TRBJ2-7; D uncertain. CDR1 is GTSNPN, CDR2 SVGIG, per germline (reference sequence). There are 11 residues in the CDR3. Trimming took 2 bases from V and 3 from J, leaving 5 bases between them. The DNA of the CDR3 is TGTGCCTGGAGTTTAGGCTACGAGCAGTACTTC. Its translation: CAWSLGYEQYF.

V and J are TRBV7-2 and TRBJ2-7; TRBD2 agrees at 15 bases. J was trimmed by 7 bases and V by 6 bases; bases with no gene match: 10. CDR1 is SGHTA and CDR2 is FQGNSA in the germline V gene. The CDR3 is 16 amino acids. CDR3 DNA: TGTGCCAGCAGTCCATCCGGACTAGCGGGAGGGGGAGAGCAGTACTTC. Translating gives CASSPSGLAGGGEQYF.

The rearrangement links TRBV9 to TRBJ2-7, with 7 bases lining up with TRBD2. Germline V lookup: CDR1 SGDLS, CDR2 YYNGEE. CDR3 length equals 14 residues. V lost 4 bases and J lost 1; bases outside the gene matches: 5. The CDR3 is CASSPQAGSYEQYF. CDR3 coding DNA: TGTGCCAGCAGCCCCCAAGCGGGATCCTACGAGCAGTACTTC.

CDR3 region: CASPRDRHTNYGYTF. The CDR3 DNA reads TGTGCCAGCCCCAGGGACAGACATACTAACTATGGCTACACCTTC. The rearrangement joins TRBV2 to TRBJ1-2, with TRBD1 matching 7 bases. The CDR3 contains 15 residues. CDR1 and CDR2 from the germline V gene are SNHLY and FYNNEI. V was pared by 8 bases and J by 0 bases, with 9 bases of the junction left unmatched.

The sample holds a few counts of this clonotype. The chain has TRBV7-2 and TRBJ2-1; the D is unclear. V was trimmed by 7 bases and J by 7 bases, leaving 17 bases between them. Germline loops: CDR1 SGHTA, CDR2 FQGNSA. The CDR3 is made up of 14 amino acids. CDR3 nucleotides: TGTGCCAGCACCGAGTGGGCCTCCGTAAATGAGCAGTTCTTC. Protein product: CASTEWASVNEQFF.